This TCR beta chain was sequenced during a study of blood T cell repertoires in COVID-19. Looking at the study overall: COVID-19 samples, acute and convalescent, were from the United States, Italy and Spain. PBMCs, B-cell-depleted T cells, or T cells were the source of the cDNA or gDNA that made up the material.

Germline V lookup: CDR1 MNHEY, CDR2 SVGEGT. V lost 2 bases to trimming and J lost 4 bases, with 6 bases between them. This CDR3 comprises 13 residues. TCRdb keeps only in-frame clones here, not all; method: immunoSEQ multiplex PCR. The data show fewer than 200,000 clones, about 86% seen once. This chain uses TRBV6-2 or TRBV6-3 with TRBJ1-5; D gene ambiguous. The clonotype originates from a man aged 45 to 65 with active or convalescent COVID-19. Sequenced input: peripheral blood. CDR3 in DNA: TGTGCCAGCAGTTACGACGGGAATCAGCCCCAGCATTTT. Residues: CASSYDGNQPQHF.